The 19 T cell receptor beta chains listed next were all sequenced from one sample in a study of regulatory T cells in long-lasting Graves disease. Stated time point: newly diagnosed GD, antithyroid drugs for less than 3 months. RNA from PBMCs was the source of the TCR library. iRepertoire HTBI primers and Arm-PCR of CDR3 regions built TCR beta libraries. In TCRdb, the multiplex PCR reads were re-called with MiXCR into one record per CDR3 protein. The sample yields about 530,000 distinct CDR3 sequences, about 16% seen once. These data are also associated with another study on T cells in Graves' hyperthyroidism and ophthalmopathy.

Specimen: peripheral blood mononuclear cells (PBMCs), collected at new diagnosis, from a patient treated with antithyroid drugs. These receptor sequences come from a woman aged 35-65 years with Graves disease.

In its sample, this clonotype was seen a few times. The V gene is TRBV12-3 or TRBV12-4, the J gene TRBJ2-7; D possibly corresponds to TRBD2 (5 bases). V lost 8 bases, J lost 10 bases, and 15 bases lay in between. This CDR3 comprises 11 residues. The CDR3 loop is CASGAGLSQYF. The CDR3 DNA is TGTGCCAGCGGTGCCGGACTCAGTCAGTACTTC.

A few counts support this clonotype. The gene calls are TRBV11-3 and TRBJ2-2; TRBD2 agrees at 7 bases. This CDR3 is built from 12 residues. Trimming at V came to 6 bases and at J to 6 bases, leaving 1 base not matched to a gene. The germline CDR1 and CDR2 sequences are SGHNT and YENEEA. CDR3 bases: TGTGCCAGCAGACGGGAGGCCGGGGAGCTGTTTTTT. This translates into CASRREAGELFF.

Details on this clonotype: This sequence may be a read error, since a much larger clone differs from it by one base. The chain uses TRBV3-1 and TRBJ1-3, with 7 bases lining up with TRBD1. The junction had 4 bases not matched to a gene; V was cut back by 11 bases and J by 0 bases. CDR1 is LGHDT and CDR2 is YNNKEL in the germline V gene (reference sequence). CDR3 length: 13 residues. CDR3 region: CAVSGGSGNTIYF. The CDR3 bases are TGTGCCGTCTCAGGGGGCTCTGGAAACACCATATATTTT.

V gene TRBV7-9 combines with J gene TRBJ2-7; 12 bases fit TRBD2. V trimming: 6 bases; J trimming: 7 bases; junction bases outside the gene matches: 10. This CDR3 comprises 15 residues. Germline assignment: CDR1 SEHNR and CDR2 FQNEAQ (reference sequence). The CDR3 DNA reads TGTGCCAGCAGGGCTAGCGGGGGGGCTCACAATGAGCAGTACTTC. As protein: CASRASGGAHNEQYF.

The chain has TRBV25-1 and TRBJ1-1, with 10 bases lining up with TRBD1. The CDR3 is 17 amino acids. Germline assignment: CDR1 MGHDK and CDR2 SYGVNS. Unmatched junction bases numbered 11, after V lost 3 bases and J lost 4 bases. The CDR3 protein is CASSDLGQGRGVTEAFF. CDR3 nucleotide sequence: TGTGCCAGCAGTGACCTGGGACAGGGGCGGGGTGTCACTGAAGCTTTCTTT.

The chain joins TRBV30 to TRBJ1-3, with 7 bases fitting TRBD1. CDR3 length equals 13 residues. The ends lost 8 bases at V and 0 bases at J; junction bases unmatched: 4. Germline V gene lookup returns CDR1 GTSNPN and CDR2 SVGIG (reference sequence). Here the CDR3 DNA reads TGTGCCCGGGGACAGACCTCTGGAAACACCATATATTTT. Translating it yields CARGQTSGNTIYF.

This clonotype came up many times. The chain links TRBV3-1 to TRBJ1-3; 8 bases map to TRBD1. Germline values: CDR1 LGHDT, CDR2 YNNKEL (reference sequence). V lost 4 bases and J lost 3; bases outside the gene matches: 8. The CDR3 spans 16 residues. The CDR3: CASSRATGARGNTIYF. CDR3 nucleotides: TGTGCCAGCAGCCGAGCGACAGGGGCACGTGGAAACACCATATATTTT.

Comments on this clonotype: The germline gene is not matched at one end of the junction; a read error may be the cause. V usage is TRBV7-9 and J usage is TRBJ2-1; TRBD2 might be the D (5 bases). Germline V gene data show CDR1 as SEHNR and CDR2 as FQNEAQ (reference sequence). This CDR3 is built from 12 residues. For the CDR3, the DNA is TGTGCCAGCAGCGCGGACGGGAATGGGCAGTTCTTC. Its translation is CASSADGNGQFF.

This clonotype has only a few counts. This chain links TRBV19 with TRBJ1-1; 7 positions agree with TRBD1. The CDR3 is 14 amino acids. Germline V gene data show CDR1 as LNHDA and CDR2 as SQIVND (reference sequence). After removal of 7 bases from V and 4 bases from J, the junction contained 9 bases not matched to a gene. CDR3 in DNA: TGTGCCAGTATCCCAGGGGGTTCTCGCACTGAAGCTTTCTTT. This codes for CASIPGGSRTEAFF.

This clonotype has ten or more counts. The chain carries TRBV12-3 or TRBV12-4 and TRBJ1-1, with D possibly matching TRBD1 (5 bases). The CDR3 consists of 11 residues. V lost 5 bases, J lost 10 bases, and 11 bases lay in between. This chain's CDR3 is CASSEGAIAFF. In DNA, the CDR3 is TGTGCCAGCAGTGAAGGGGCTATAGCTTTCTTT.

At least ten counts were recorded for this clonotype. V is TRBV6-5 and J is TRBJ1-2, with 8 bases identical to TRBD1. Germline V gives CDR1 MNHEY, CDR2 SVGAGI. V lost 4 bases, J lost 3 bases, and 4 bases stayed unmatched. The CDR3 is made up of 14 amino acids. The CDR3 bases are TGTGCCAGCAGTTTCAAGACAGGGGACTATGGCTACACCTTC. This encodes CASSFKTGDYGYTF.

This clonotype occurred many times. The CDR3 protein is CASSPQGVREQFF. The CDR3 nucleotides are TGTGCCAGCAGCCCCCAGGGGGTAAGAGAGCAGTTCTTC. This sequence joins TRBV3-1 and TRBJ2-1; 7 positions match TRBD1. The V gene's germline CDR1 is LGHDT and CDR2 YNNKEL (reference sequence). The CDR3 covers 13 residues. The V gene end was trimmed by 4 bases and the J gene end by 10 bases; junction bases not matched to a gene: 7.

The rearrangement uses TRBV5-1 and TRBJ2-7, with 10 bases matching TRBD2. From germline, CDR1 is SGHRS and CDR2 YFSETQ. J lost 5 bases, V lost 7 bases, and 15 bases had no gene match. The CDR3 runs 16 residues. The CDR3 protein is CASRELAGGLADEQYF. In DNA form, the CDR3 reads TGCGCCAGCCGGGAGTTAGCGGGGGGACTCGCGGACGAGCAGTACTTC.

The V call is TRBV12-3 or TRBV12-4, the J call TRBJ1-1; no clear D gene. V was clipped by 2 bases and J by 4 bases, with 11 bases between them. CDR3 length: 14 amino acids. The CDR3 reads CASSLQRRATEAFF. The CDR3, as DNA: TGTGCCAGCAGTTTACAGCGGAGGGCCACTGAAGCTTTCTTT.

The chain carries TRBV25-1 and TRBJ1-4; TRBD1 is a possible D gene (5 bases). Per germline, CDR1 MGHDK and CDR2 SYGVNS. V dropped 8 bases and J dropped 1 base, with 8 bases sitting between them. The CDR3 is 13 residues long. In nucleotides, the CDR3 is TGTGCCAGCTGCGACAGAACTAATGAAAAACTGTTTTTT. Amino acids: CASCDRTNEKLFF.

The chain uses TRBV19 and TRBJ2-7; 10 nucleotides align to TRBD1. The CDR3 is 14 amino acids. Trimming at V came to 5 bases and at J to 8 bases, leaving 9 bases not matched to a gene. Germline loops: CDR1 LNHDA, CDR2 SQIVND (reference sequence). The DNA for the CDR3 is TGTGCCAGTAGTGCACCGCGACAGGGGGCGCAGCAGTACTTC. Translating gives CASSAPRQGAQQYF.

This clonotype was counted at least ten times. The V and J genes are TRBV19 and TRBJ1-4; TRBD1 matches 7 bases. This CDR3 contains 14 residues. Trimming cost V 3 bases and J 8 bases; bases outside gene matches: 6. Germline V gene sequence: CDR1 LNHDA, CDR2 SQIVND (reference sequence). CDR3 bases: TGTGCCAGTAGTATCAACCAGGGGGGCGAAAAACTGTTTTTT. This translates into CASSINQGGEKLFF.

The table lists this clonotype with many counts. This chain uses TRBV28 with TRBJ1-5; tentatively, D is TRBD1 (5 bases). This CDR3 has 16 amino acids. Deletions cut 3 bases from V and 3 bases from J, with 15 bases between. Germline loops: CDR1 MDHEN, CDR2 SYDVKM. The CDR3, as DNA: TGTGCCAGCAGTTTTGGAGGGGCGGGGACCAATCAGCCCCAGCATTTT. It encodes CASSFGGAGTNQPQHF.

There are many counts of this clonotype. The CDR3 DNA reads TGCAGTGCTAGGGAGACAGATACGCAGTATTTT. Protein: CSARETDTQYF. The genes are TRBV20-1 and TRBJ2-3; unclear D gene. V was cut by 3 bases and J by 3 bases, with 4 bases left in between. Germline loops: CDR1 DFQATT, CDR2 SNEGSKA (reference sequence). This CDR3 region has 11 residues.